This T cell receptor (beta chain) was recovered during a study of immune heterogeneity within non-small cell lung tumors. About the study: Of the tumors, several were squamous cell, 10 non-squamous, and 1 not otherwise specified. Findings of the study overall: High-frequency clones unique to single sites coexisted with identical dominant CDR3 beta clonotypes that recurred across tumor sites within a patient. With local tumor mutational burden, local T-cell clonality showed a moderate but significant correlation (R roughly 0.35).

Amplification of the TCR beta CDR3 was achieved through multiplex PCR with 32 V and 13 J primers. TCRdb redid the calling of the multiplex PCR reads with MiXCR, one entry per CDR3 protein. The table has over 10,000 distinct CDR3 sequences, roughly a fifth seen once. This clonotype was detected once. Its target is not known. The junction departs from the called germline gene at one end, perhaps through a read error. The template consisted of bulk tumor genomic DNA, with about 0.65 ug used per sample. Surgical sampling yielded several biopsies per primary tumor (spaced far apart). Patients underwent curative surgery for untreated, newly diagnosed non-small cell lung cancer. There were 15 donors in total. They were all newly diagnosed non-small cell lung cancer patients undergoing surgery with curative intent. Germline V lookup: CDR1 SGHAT, CDR2 FQNNGV. This CDR3 contains 15 residues.

The chain carries TRBV11-2 and TRBJ1-4, with 8 bases fitting TRBD1. The origin of this receptor is a man aged 55 to 70 with non-small cell lung cancer. The sequenced sample consisted of lung tumor tissue. The CDR3 DNA reads TGTGCCAGCAGATTAGAGGCAGGGGGCCCTGAAAAACTGTTTTTT. Its protein product is CASRLEAGGPEKLFF.